This TCR beta chain was found in a study of somatic mutations in cytotoxic T cells in rheumatoid arthritis (TCRdb year 2017). Turning to the overall study: Peripheral blood (approximately 32 ml EDTA) was collected from patients immediately after diagnosis and before any treatment began. For approximately 63 rheumatoid arthritis patients and more than 15 healthy controls, TCRB deep sequencing was carried out. Median age was essentially the same in the patient group and the control group. In newly diagnosed rheumatoid arthritis without treatment, the study examined if expanded CD8+ T-cell clones harbor somatic mutations, relying on TCRB deep sequencing to characterize clonality. A FACSAria II or Sony SH800 was used to flow-sort some V beta antibody-stained T-cell populations at nearly 100% purity, and TCRB sequencing was also done on sorted V beta1+ cells. What the work shows at the level of the full study, not this receptor alone: The slight underrepresentation of TRBV07 in patients was not corrected for multiple comparisons. It was unknown which antigens the expanded CD8+ clones targeted, and their absence from virus-specific databases did not exclude viral specificity. CD8+ clonality increased with age in patients (Spearman r of about 0.49) but not in healthy controls. Several identical CD8+ TCRB sequences were found in both blood and synovial fluid, and in about an eighth of the 65 patients the largest CD8+ clone exceeded 20% of CD8+ cells. There was no significant difference in CD8+ T-cell clonality between rheumatoid arthritis patients and age-matched healthy controls.

Concerning this clone: Its antigen is not yet known. No quality values exist for individual bases; no much larger clone is one base distant.

TCRB CDR3 sequencing used the immunoSEQ assay on genomic DNA. The study's own analysis went as follows. Only a few patient CD8+ clones larger than 1% matched published virus-specific TCRB sequences when compared against them. Analyses were restricted to productive TCRB rearrangements. Defining a clone by its unique TCRB CDR3 sequence, the study calculated clonality as a productive clonality index derived from Shannon entropy. Repertoire overlap for a pair of samples was computed from each clone's template counts relative to total templates per sample. V-gene usage measured by flow cytometry correlated with TCRB sequencing V-gene usage, with a Spearman r of less than 0.65. TCRdb retrieved this table from immuneACCESS and kept in-frame rearrangements only. Not all clones are present; in checked studies, unresolved V genes account for under half, and no reason is known for the remainder. The V and J calls and clone size were taken over from that table, and D and trimming were inferred from the DNA. This sample comprises around 19,000 clones, about three quarters of them detected only once. Jointly, the top ten make up over 25% of the sample.

CDR1 and CDR2 (SGHVS, FNYEAQ) derive from the germline V gene. V is cut by 1 base and J by 5 bases, and the space between the germline ends is 8 bases. From the cysteine through the phenylalanine, the CDR3 covers 13 amino acids. Only the CDR3 DNA is retained, 39 bases long and in frame from the first base. CD4+ and CD8+ cells were isolated by positive magnetic bead selection on an AutoMACS, and purity was checked by flow cytometry. A TCR V beta antibody panel was used in flow cytometry to screen first for clonal expansions, which were then characterized by TCRB deep sequencing of sorted CD8+ fractions. Peripheral blood mononuclear cells were obtained using density gradient separation with Ficoll-Paque PLUS. Nucleospin Tissue or Tissue XS kits were used to extract DNA from CD4-enriched, CD8-enriched or PBMC samples, and a Qubit 2.0 fluorometer was used for quantification.

The sequence was obtained from an adult with rheumatoid arthritis. The chain is assembled from TRBV7-6 and TRBJ1-1; TRBD1 is possibly the D segment (6 matching bases). Specimen: CD8+ T cells sorted from blood. CDR3 reads: CASSLDRETEAFF. The DNA sequence is given as TGTGCCAGCAGCTTAGACAGGGAGACTGAAGCTTTCTTT.